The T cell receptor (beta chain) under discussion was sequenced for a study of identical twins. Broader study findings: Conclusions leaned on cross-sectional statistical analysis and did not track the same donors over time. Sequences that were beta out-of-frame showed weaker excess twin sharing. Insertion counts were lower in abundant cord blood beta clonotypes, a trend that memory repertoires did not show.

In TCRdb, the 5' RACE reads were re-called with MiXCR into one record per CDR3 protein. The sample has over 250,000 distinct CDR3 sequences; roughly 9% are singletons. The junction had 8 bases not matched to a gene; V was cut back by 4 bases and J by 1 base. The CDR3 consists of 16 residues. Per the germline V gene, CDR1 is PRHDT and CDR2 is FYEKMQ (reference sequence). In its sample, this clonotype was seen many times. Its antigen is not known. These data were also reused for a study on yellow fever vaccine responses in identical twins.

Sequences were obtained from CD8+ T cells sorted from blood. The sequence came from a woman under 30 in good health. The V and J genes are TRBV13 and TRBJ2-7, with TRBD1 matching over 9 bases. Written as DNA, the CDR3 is TGTGCCAGCAGCTCCAAGCCCGGGACAGGGTCCTACGAGCAGTACTTC. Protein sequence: CASSSKPGTGSYEQYF. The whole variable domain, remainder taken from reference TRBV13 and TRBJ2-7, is AAGVIQSPRHLIKEKRETATLKCYPIPRHDTVYWYQQGPGQDPQFLISFYEKMQSDKGSIPDRFSAQQFSDYHSELNMSSLELGDSALYFCASSSKPGTGSYEQYFGPGTRLTVT.